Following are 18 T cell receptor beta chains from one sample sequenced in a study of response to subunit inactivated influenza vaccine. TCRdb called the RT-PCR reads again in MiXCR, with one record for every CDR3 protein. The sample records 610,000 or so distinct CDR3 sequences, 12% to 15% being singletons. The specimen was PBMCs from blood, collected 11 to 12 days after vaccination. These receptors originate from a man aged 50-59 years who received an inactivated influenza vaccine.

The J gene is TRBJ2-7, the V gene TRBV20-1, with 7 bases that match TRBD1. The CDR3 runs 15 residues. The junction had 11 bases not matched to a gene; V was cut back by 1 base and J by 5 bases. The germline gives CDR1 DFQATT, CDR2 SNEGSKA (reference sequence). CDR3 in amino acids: CSARATGTVSHEQYF. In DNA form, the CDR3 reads TGCAGTGCTAGAGCGACCGGGACAGTGAGTCACGAGCAGTACTTC.

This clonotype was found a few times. The chain's CDR3 is CASSPSTDEKLFF. For the CDR3, the DNA is TGTGCCAGCAGCCCTTCTACGGACGAAAAACTGTTTTTT. The genes are TRBV11-2 and TRBJ1-4; D is ambiguous. Germline CDR1 SGHAT, CDR2 FQNNGV. This CDR3 has 13 amino acids. The ends were cut back, 5 bases at V and 8 bases at J, with 12 bases in the middle.

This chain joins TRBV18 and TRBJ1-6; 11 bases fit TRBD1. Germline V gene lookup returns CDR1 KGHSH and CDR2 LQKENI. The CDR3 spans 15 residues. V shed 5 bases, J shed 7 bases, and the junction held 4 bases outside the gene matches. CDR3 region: CASSAGTGGNSPLHF. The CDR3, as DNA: TGTGCCAGCTCAGCCGGGACAGGGGGGAATTCACCCCTCCACTTT.

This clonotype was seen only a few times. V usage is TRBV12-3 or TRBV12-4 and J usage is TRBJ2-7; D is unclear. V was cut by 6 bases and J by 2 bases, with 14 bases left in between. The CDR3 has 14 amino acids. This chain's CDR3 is CASSPKSGPYEQYF. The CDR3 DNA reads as TGTGCCAGCAGCCCCAAGTCTGGGCCCTACGAGCAGTACTTC.

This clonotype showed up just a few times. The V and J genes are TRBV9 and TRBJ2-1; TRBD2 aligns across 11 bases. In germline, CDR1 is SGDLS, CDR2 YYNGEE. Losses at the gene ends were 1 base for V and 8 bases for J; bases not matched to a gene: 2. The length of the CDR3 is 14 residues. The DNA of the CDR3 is TGTGCCAGCAGCGTACTAGCGGGAGGTTATGAGCAGTTCTTC. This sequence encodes CASSVLAGGYEQFF.

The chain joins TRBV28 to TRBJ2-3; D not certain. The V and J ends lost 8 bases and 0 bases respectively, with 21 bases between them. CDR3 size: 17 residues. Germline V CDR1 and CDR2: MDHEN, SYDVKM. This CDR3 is CASLPAGDIPSTDTQYF. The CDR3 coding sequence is TGTGCCAGCCTTCCGGCAGGCGACATACCTAGCACAGATACGCAGTATTTT. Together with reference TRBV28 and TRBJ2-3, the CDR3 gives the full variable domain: DVKVTQSSRYLVKRTGEKVFLECVQDMDHENMFWYRQDPGLGLRLIYFSYDVKMKEKGDIPEGYSVSREKKERFSLILESASTNQTSMYLCASLPAGDIPSTDTQYFGPGTRLTVL.

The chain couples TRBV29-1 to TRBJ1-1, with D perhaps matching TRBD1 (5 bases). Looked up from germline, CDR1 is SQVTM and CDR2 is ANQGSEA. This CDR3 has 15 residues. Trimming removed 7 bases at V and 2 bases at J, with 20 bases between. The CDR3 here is CSASRDGGRNTEAFF. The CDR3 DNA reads TGCAGCGCTAGCCGGGACGGAGGTAGAAACACTGAAGCTTTCTTT. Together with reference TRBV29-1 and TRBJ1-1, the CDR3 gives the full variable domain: SAVISQKPSRDICQRGTSLTIQCQVDSQVTMMFWYRQQPGQSLTLIATANQGSEATYESGFVIDKFPISRPNLTFSTLTVSNMSPEDSSIYLCSASRDGGRNTEAFFGQGTRLTVV.

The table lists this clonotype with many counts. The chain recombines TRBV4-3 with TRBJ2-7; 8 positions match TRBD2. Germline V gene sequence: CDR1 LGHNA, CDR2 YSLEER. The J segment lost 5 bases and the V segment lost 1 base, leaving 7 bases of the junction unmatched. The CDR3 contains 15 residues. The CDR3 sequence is CASSQGTGRGDEQYF. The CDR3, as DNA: TGCGCCAGCAGCCAAGGGACGGGGCGGGGGGACGAGCAGTACTTC.

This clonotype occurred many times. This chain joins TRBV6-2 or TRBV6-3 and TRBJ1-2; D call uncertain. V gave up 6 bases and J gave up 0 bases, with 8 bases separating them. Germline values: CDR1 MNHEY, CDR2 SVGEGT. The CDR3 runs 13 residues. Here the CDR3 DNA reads TGTGCCAGCAGCCTCAAAGCTAACTATGGCTACACCTTC. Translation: CASSLKANYGYTF.

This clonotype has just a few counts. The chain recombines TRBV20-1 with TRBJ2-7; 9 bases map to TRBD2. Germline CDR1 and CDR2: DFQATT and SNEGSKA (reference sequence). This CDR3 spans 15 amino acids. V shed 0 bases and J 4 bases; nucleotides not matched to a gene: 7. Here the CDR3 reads CSARDGASGAYEQYF. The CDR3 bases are TGCAGTGCTAGAGATGGGGCTAGCGGGGCGTACGAGCAGTACTTC.

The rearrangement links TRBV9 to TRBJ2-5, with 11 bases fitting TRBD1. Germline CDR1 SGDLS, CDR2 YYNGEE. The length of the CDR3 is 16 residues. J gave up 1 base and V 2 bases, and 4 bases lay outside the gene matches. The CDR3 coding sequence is TGTGCCAGCAGCGTTGGACAGGGGGCTCCCCAAGAGACCCAGTACTTC. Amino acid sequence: CASSVGQGAPQETQYF.

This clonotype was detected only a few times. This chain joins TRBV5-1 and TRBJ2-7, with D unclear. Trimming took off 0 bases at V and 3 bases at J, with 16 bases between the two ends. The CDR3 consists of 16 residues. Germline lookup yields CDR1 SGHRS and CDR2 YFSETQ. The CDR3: CASSLAYAGVGYEQYF. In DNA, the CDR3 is TGCGCCAGCAGCTTGGCCTATGCTGGAGTAGGCTACGAGCAGTACTTC. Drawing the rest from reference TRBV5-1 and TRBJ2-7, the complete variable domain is KAGVTQTPRYLIKTRGQQVTLSCSPISGHRSVSWYQQTPGQGLQFLFEYFSETQRNKGNFPGRFSGRQFSNSRSEMNVSTLELGDSALYLCASSLAYAGVGYEQYFGPGTRLTVT.

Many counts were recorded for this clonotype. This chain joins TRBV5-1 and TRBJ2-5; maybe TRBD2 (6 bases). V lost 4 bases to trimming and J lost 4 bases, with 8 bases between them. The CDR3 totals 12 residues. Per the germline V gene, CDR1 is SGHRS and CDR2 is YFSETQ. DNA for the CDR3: TGCGCCAGCAGCGCGGGACTAGAGACCCAGTACTTC. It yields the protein CASSAGLETQYF.

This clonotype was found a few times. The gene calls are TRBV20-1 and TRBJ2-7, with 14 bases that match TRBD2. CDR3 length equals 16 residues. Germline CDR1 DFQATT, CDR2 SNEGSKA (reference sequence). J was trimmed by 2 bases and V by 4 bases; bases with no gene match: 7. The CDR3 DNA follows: TGCAGTGCTAAATCCGGGACTAGCGGGAGTCCCTACGAGCAGTACTTC. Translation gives CSAKSGTSGSPYEQYF.

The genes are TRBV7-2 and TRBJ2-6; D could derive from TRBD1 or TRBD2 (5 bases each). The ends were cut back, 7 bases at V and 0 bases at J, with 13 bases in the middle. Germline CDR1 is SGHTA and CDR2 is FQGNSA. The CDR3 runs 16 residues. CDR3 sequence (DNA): TGTGCCAGCATATGGGGCGGACTCTCTGGGGCCAACGTCCTGACTTTC. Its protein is CASIWGGLSGANVLTF.

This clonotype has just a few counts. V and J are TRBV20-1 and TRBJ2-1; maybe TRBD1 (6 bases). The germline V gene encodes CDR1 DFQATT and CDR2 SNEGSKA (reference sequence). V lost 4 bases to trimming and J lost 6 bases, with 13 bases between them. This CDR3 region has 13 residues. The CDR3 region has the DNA TGCAGTGCTATCAAAGGGGGTGTCAATGAGCAGTTCTTC. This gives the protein CSAIKGGVNEQFF.

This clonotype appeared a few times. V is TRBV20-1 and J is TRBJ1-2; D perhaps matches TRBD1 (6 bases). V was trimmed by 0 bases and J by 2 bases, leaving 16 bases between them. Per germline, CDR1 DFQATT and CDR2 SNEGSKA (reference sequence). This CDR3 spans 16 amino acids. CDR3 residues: CSARDPDRPPNYGYTF. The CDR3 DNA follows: TGCAGTGCTAGAGATCCCGACAGGCCTCCCAACTATGGCTACACCTTC.

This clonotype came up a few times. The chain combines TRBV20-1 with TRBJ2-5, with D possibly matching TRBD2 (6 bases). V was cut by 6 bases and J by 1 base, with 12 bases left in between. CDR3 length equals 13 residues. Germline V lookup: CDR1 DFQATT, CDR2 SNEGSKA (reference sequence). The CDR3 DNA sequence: TGCAGTGCAAAATTAGCGGCCCAAGAGACCCAGTACTTC. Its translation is CSAKLAAQETQYF.